A selection of T cell receptor beta chains follows, all from one sample in a study of PD-1 blockade in mismatch repair-deficient tumors. Profiled with immunoSEQ multiplex PCR; TCRdb holds only in-frame clones, not every one. Of roughly 84,000 clones listed, about 85% are singletons. The source material was peripheral blood, sampled 12 weeks after starting pembrolizumab. These receptors all come from an adult with mismatch repair-deficient cancer. The CDR3 runs from the conserved cysteine through the conserved F or W. The D gene is left open where the match is weak. The listing skips clone size in some rows; elsewhere it reads once, few, many or a size class.

clone_size: .
j_call: TRBJ1-3
d_call: TRBD1
v_call: TRBV7-3
cdr3_nt: TGTGCCAGCAGCTTATCCGGGACAGGGGCTGGAAACACCATATATTTT
cdr3_aa: CASSLSGTGAGNTIYF

clone_size: .
j_call: TRBJ2-7
d_call: .
v_call: TRBV5-1
cdr3_nt: TGCGCCAGCAGCTCCTCTAACGAGCAGTACTTC
cdr3_aa: CASSSSNEQYF

clone_size: few
j_call: TRBJ2-1
d_call: TRBD1
v_call: TRBV19
cdr3_nt: TGTGCCAGTAGCCCGGACAGGGCGGCACTCAATGAGCAGTTCTTC
cdr3_aa: CASSPDRAALNEQFF

clone_size: few
j_call: TRBJ1-5
d_call: .
v_call: TRBV2
cdr3_nt: TGTGCCAGCAGTCCTAGGGGGGACAATCAGCCCCAGCATTTT
cdr3_aa: CASSPRGDNQPQHF

clone_size: .
j_call: TRBJ2-7
d_call: .
v_call: TRBV6-5
cdr3_nt: TGTGCCAGCAGTTCCACAAAGGACTTCTCCTACGAGCAGTACTTC
cdr3_aa: CASSSTKDFSYEQYF

clone_size: .
j_call: TRBJ1-2
d_call: TRBD1
v_call: TRBV6-5
cdr3_nt: TGTGCCAGCAGTAAAGACAGGGGGCAAGGTGATGGCTACACCTTC
cdr3_aa: CASSKDRGQGDGYTF

clone_size: once
j_call: TRBJ1-2
d_call: .
v_call: TRBV7-3
cdr3_nt: TGTGCCAGCAGCTTAAGCGGTCAGGGGTATGGCTACACCTTC
cdr3_aa: CASSLSGQGYGYTF

clone_size: .
j_call: TRBJ2-4
d_call: TRBD1
v_call: TRBV5-8
cdr3_nt: TGTGCCAGCAGCTGGCGGGACAGGGGGAACATTCAGTACTTC
cdr3_aa: CASSWRDRGNIQYF

clone_size: .
j_call: TRBJ2-5
d_call: .
v_call: TRBV11-3
cdr3_nt: TGTGCCAGCAGCTCAGGACAGTGGCACCTCCAAGAGACCCAGTACTTC
cdr3_aa: CASSSGQWHLQETQYF

clone_size: .
j_call: TRBJ1-5
d_call: .
v_call: TRBV27
cdr3_nt: TGTGCCAGCAGTTTCGGGCTAAATCAGCCCCAGCATTTT
cdr3_aa: CASSFGLNQPQHF

clone_size: .
j_call: TRBJ2-5
d_call: TRBD2
v_call: TRBV5-1
cdr3_nt: TGCGCCAGCAGCCCACGACTAGCGGGTAACCAAGAGACCCAGTACTTC
cdr3_aa: CASSPRLAGNQETQYF

clone_size: .
j_call: TRBJ1-1
d_call: .
v_call: TRBV29-1
cdr3_nt: TGCAGCGTCGGGACTACCAGGAGCAACACTGAAGCTTTCTTT
cdr3_aa: CSVGTTRSNTEAFF

clone_size: .
j_call: TRBJ2-5
d_call: .
v_call: TRBV7-7
cdr3_nt: TGTGCTAGCAGCTTAGCAATAGGGCAGGGAGAGACCCAGTACTTC
cdr3_aa: CASSLAIGQGETQYF

clone_size: once
j_call: TRBJ2-4
d_call: .
v_call: TRBV19
cdr3_nt: TGTGCCAGTAGTATAGTTGGCTACGGGTCCAAAAACATTCAGTACTTC
cdr3_aa: CASSIVGYGSKNIQYF

clone_size: few
j_call: TRBJ1-2
d_call: TRBD1
v_call: TRBV5-4
cdr3_nt: TGTGCCAGCAGCCAGACAGGGGCACAGGGCTACACCTTC
cdr3_aa: CASSQTGAQGYTF

clone_size: .
j_call: TRBJ2-7
d_call: .
v_call: TRBV6-5
cdr3_nt: TGTGCCAGCAGGGCGGGCTACCTCTACGAGCAGTACTTC
cdr3_aa: CASRAGYLYEQYF

clone_size: .
j_call: TRBJ1-4
d_call: .
v_call: TRBV12-1
cdr3_nt: TGTGCCAGCAGCCCTTGGACCCTAACCCCTGCAACTAATGAAAAACTGTTTTTT
cdr3_aa: CASSPWTLTPATNEKLFF

clone_size: .
j_call: TRBJ2-7
d_call: .
v_call: TRBV7-9
cdr3_nt: TGTGCCAGCAGCCCGAGTAGCGGATCGTACGAGCAGTACTTC
cdr3_aa: CASSPSSGSYEQYF

clone_size: .
j_call: TRBJ1-4
d_call: .
v_call: TRBV11-2
cdr3_nt: TGTGCCAGCAGCTTAACGTGGGGTGAAAAACTGTTTTTT
cdr3_aa: CASSLTWGEKLFF

clone_size: .
j_call: TRBJ2-2
d_call: TRBD2
v_call: TRBV7-2
cdr3_nt: TGTGCCAGCAGCTTAGCGGAGACTAGCCCCGGGGAGCTGTTTTTT
cdr3_aa: CASSLAETSPGELFF

clone_size: once
j_call: TRBJ1-2
d_call: .
v_call: TRBV5-4
cdr3_nt: TGTGCCAGCAGCGTAGGTGCCCTCTATGGCTACACCTTC
cdr3_aa: CASSVGALYGYTF

clone_size: .
j_call: TRBJ1-1
d_call: TRBD1
v_call: TRBV6-6
cdr3_nt: TGTGCCAGCAGCCAGGGACAGCCTAACACTGAAGCTTTCTTT
cdr3_aa: CASSQGQPNTEAFF

clone_size: .
j_call: TRBJ2-3
d_call: .
v_call: TRBV7-9
cdr3_nt: TGTGCCAGCAGCATTAGCACAGATACGCAGTATTTT
cdr3_aa: CASSISTDTQYF

clone_size: few
j_call: TRBJ2-7
d_call: TRBD2
v_call: TRBV2
cdr3_nt: TGTGCCAGCAATTTGGGACTAGCGGGATACGAGCAGTACTTC
cdr3_aa: CASNLGLAGYEQYF

clone_size: .
j_call: TRBJ2-7
d_call: TRBD1
v_call: TRBV6-5
cdr3_nt: TGTGCCACTGCAAACTTGGGACAGACCTCCTACGAGCAGTACTTC
cdr3_aa: CATANLGQTSYEQYF

clone_size: .
j_call: TRBJ2-3
d_call: TRBD2
v_call: TRBV7-3
cdr3_nt: TGTGCCAGCGACGGGATAGCGGGAGGTTTTGATACGCAGTATTTT
cdr3_aa: CASDGIAGGFDTQYF

clone_size: .
j_call: TRBJ2-2
d_call: .
v_call: TRBV5-4
cdr3_nt: TGTGCCAGCAGTGTTTTGGGGTCACACACCGGGGAGCTGTTTTTT
cdr3_aa: CASSVLGSHTGELFF

clone_size: .
j_call: TRBJ2-7
d_call: .
v_call: TRBV11-2
cdr3_nt: TGTGCCAGCAGCTTGAACCGAGTTTACGAGCAGTACTTC
cdr3_aa: CASSLNRVYEQYF

clone_size: .
j_call: TRBJ1-2
d_call: .
v_call: TRBV7-9
cdr3_nt: TGTGCCAGCAGCATTTCAGCCGGGACACTCTATGGCTACACCTTC
cdr3_aa: CASSISAGTLYGYTF

clone_size: .
j_call: TRBJ1-3
d_call: TRBD1
v_call: TRBV2
cdr3_nt: TGTGCCAGCAGTGACGGACAGGGAACTGGAAACACCATATATTTT
cdr3_aa: CASSDGQGTGNTIYF

clone_size: .
j_call: TRBJ2-3
d_call: .
v_call: TRBV7-2
cdr3_nt: TGTGCCAGCACTCTCGGACATCTTGGGGCAGATACGCAGTATTTT
cdr3_aa: CASTLGHLGADTQYF

clone_size: .
j_call: TRBJ1-4
d_call: .
v_call: TRBV11-3
cdr3_nt: TGTGCCAGCAGCCGGGACACAAATGAAAAACTGTTTTTT
cdr3_aa: CASSRDTNEKLFF